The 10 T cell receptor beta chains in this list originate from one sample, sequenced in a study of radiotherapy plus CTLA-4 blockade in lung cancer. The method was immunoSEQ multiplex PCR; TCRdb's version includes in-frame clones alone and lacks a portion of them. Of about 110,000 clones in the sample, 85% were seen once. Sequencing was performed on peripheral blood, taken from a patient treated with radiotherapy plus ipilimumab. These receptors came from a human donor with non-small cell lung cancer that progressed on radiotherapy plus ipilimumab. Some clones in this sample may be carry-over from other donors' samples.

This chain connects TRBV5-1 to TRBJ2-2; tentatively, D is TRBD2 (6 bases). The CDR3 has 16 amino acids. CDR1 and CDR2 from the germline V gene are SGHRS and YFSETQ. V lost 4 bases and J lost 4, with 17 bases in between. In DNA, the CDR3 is TGCGCCAGCAGCAGCGAAAAGGGACTGAGCACCGGGGAGCTGTTTTTT. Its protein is CASSSEKGLSTGELFF.

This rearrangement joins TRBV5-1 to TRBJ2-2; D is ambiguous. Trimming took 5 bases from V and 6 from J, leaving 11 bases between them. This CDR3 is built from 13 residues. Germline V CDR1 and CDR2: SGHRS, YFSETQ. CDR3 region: CASRYETAGELFF. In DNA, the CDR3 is TGCGCCAGCAGATACGAAACAGCCGGGGAGCTGTTTTTT.

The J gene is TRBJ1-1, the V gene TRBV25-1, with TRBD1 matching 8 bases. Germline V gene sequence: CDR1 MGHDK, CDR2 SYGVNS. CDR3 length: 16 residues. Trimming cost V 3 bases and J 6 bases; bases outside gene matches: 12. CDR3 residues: CASSEDREESYAEAFF. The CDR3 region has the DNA TGTGCCAGCAGTGAGGACAGGGAAGAATCATACGCTGAAGCTTTCTTT.

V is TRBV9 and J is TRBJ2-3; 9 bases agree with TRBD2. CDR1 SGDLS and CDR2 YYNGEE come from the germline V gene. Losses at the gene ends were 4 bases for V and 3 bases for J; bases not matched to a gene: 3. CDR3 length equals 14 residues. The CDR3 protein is CASSYSGGTDTQYF. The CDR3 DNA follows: TGTGCCAGCAGCTATAGCGGGGGAACAGATACGCAGTATTTT.

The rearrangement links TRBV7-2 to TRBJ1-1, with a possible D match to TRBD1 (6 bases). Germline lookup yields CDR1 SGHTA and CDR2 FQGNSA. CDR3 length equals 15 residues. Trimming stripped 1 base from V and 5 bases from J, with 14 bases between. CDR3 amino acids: CASSLDGGALTEAFF. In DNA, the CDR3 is TGTGCCAGCAGCTTAGACGGGGGGGCGTTGACTGAAGCTTTCTTT. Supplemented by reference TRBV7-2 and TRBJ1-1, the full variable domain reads GAGVSQSPSNKVTEKGKDVELRCDPISGHTALYWYRQSLGQGLEFLIYFQGNSAPDKSGLPSDRFSAERTGGSVSTLTIQRTQQEDSAVYLCASSLDGGALTEAFFGQGTRLTVV.

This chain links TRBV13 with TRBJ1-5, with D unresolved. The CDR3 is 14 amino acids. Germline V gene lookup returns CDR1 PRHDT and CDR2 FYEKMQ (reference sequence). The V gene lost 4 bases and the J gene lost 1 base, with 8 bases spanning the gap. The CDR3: CASSSRRSNQPQHF. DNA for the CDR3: TGTGCCAGCAGCTCGAGGAGAAGCAATCAGCCCCAGCATTTT.

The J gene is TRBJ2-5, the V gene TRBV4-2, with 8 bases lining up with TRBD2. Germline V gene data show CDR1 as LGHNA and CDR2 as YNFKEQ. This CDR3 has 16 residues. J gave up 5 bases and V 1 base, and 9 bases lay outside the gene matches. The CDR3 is CASSQARGTSKETQYF. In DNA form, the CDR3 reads TGTGCCAGCAGCCAAGCTAGAGGGACTAGTAAGGAGACCCAGTACTTC.

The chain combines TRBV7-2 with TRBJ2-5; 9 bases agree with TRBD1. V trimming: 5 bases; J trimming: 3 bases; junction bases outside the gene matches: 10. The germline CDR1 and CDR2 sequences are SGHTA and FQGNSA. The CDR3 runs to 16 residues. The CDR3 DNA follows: TGTGCCAGCAGCCCCGAAACCGGGACAGGGAAAGAGACCCAGTACTTC. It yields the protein CASSPETGTGKETQYF.

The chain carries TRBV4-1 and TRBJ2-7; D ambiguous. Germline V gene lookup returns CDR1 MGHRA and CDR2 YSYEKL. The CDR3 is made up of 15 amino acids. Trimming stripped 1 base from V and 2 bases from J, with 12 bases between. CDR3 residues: CASSQARGDPYEQYF. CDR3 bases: TGCGCCAGCAGCCAAGCGAGAGGCGATCCCTACGAGCAGTACTTC.

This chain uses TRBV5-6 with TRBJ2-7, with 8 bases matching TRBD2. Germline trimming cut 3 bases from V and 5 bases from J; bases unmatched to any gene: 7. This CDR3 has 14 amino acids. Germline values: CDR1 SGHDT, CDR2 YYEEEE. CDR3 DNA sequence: TGTGCCAGCAGCTCCGGGGGGGGCGTCCACGAGCAGTACTTC. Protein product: CASSSGGGVHEQYF.